This T cell receptor beta chain is drawn from a study of response to subunit inactivated influenza vaccine. Each CDR3 protein gets one entry after TCRdb re-called the RT-PCR reads with MiXCR. The sample carries 540,000 or so distinct CDR3 sequences, roughly 13% recorded once. V was cut by 4 bases and J by 3 bases, with 14 bases left in between. The V gene's germline CDR1 is SGHKS and CDR2 YYEKEE (reference sequence). This CDR3 is 14 amino acids long. The specimen was PBMCs from blood, collected about 40 days after vaccination. This TCR was sampled from a man in his fifties or sixties who received an inactivated influenza vaccine. The chain carries TRBV5-5 and TRBJ2-7; a weak D match, TRBD1 (6 bases). The CDR3 nucleotides are TGTGCCAGCAGCAACCCGGGACAACACTACGAGCAGTACTTC. This encodes CASSNPGQHYEQYF.